The clone carrying this T cell receptor (beta chain) was found many times. This record belongs to a study of neurological immune-mediated disorders. Between the trimmed V and J ends, which lost 1 base and 0 bases, there was a span of 17 bases. The CDR3 spans 19 residues. CDR1 is SGHTS, CDR2 YDEGEE, per germline. Per sequencing run, 15-18 subjects together gave over 180 million TCR-beta sequences. TCRdb passed the 5' RACE reads through MiXCR, listing each CDR3 protein once. The repertoire holds tens of thousands of distinct CDR3 sequences, with 3.5% to 4.5% as singletons. The genes are TRBV5-8 and TRBJ2-6; a possible D gene is TRBD1 (6 bases). The TCR was taken from a woman aged 50 to 60 with multiple sclerosis. The specimen was PBMCs. The DNA of the CDR3 is TGTGCCAGCAGCTTGTGGGGGCGCACCCCCGGCTCTGGGGCCAACGTCCTGACTTTC. This sequence encodes CASSLWGRTPGSGANVLTF.